The 16 T cell receptor beta chains given below trace back to one sample, sequenced in a study of post-analysis software for immune sequencing data (dated by TCRdb to the mid-2010s). Here is what the overall study found, with its caveats: Significantly higher frequencies in patients than in controls were found for five TRBV segments, including TRBV5-6, TRBV5-1 and TRBV20-1.

The library came from PCR. Instrument used: Illumina HiSeq 2500. Unique molecular identifiers were incorporated into TCR beta cDNA libraries to reduce PCR and sequencing biases. TCRdb reran the public reads through fastp at Q25 and MiXCR, keeping productive beta chains. Rows matching on CDR3 protein sequence are summarized as one entry with the most common DNA and genes. Recorded for this sample are roughly 700,000 distinct CDR3 sequences; roughly 27% of them occurred a single time. The ten top clones hold roughly 0.57% of the sample. Antigen specificity for these receptors is unknown. The sequenced material came from blood. Receptors were obtained from a girl aged 10 to 17 with multiple sclerosis.

This clonotype was seen many times. The rearrangement links TRBV7-8 to TRBJ2-7; maybe TRBD1 (6 bases). V lost 0 bases to trimming and J lost 2 bases, with 11 bases between them. CDR3 length: 15 amino acids. In germline, CDR1 is SGHVS, CDR2 FQNEAQ. Here the CDR3 reads CASSLAGQGTYEQYF. The DNA for the CDR3 is TGTGCCAGCAGCTTAGCTGGTCAGGGGACCTACGAGCAGTACTTC.

This clonotype was recorded a few times. The chain joins TRBV6-2 or TRBV6-3 to TRBJ2-7, with D hard to call. Germline CDR1 is MNHEY and CDR2 is SVGEGT. V lost 2 bases, J lost 1 base, and 3 bases lay in between. CDR3 length equals 12 residues. The CDR3 spells CASSYPSYEQYF. The CDR3 DNA is TGTGCCAGCAGTTACCCTTCCTACGAGCAGTACTTC.

V and J are TRBV9 and TRBJ1-1, with 7 bases fitting TRBD1. The CDR3 length is 14 residues. Germline CDR1 SGDLS, CDR2 YYNGEE. V gave up 7 bases and J gave up 5 bases; unmatched junction bases: 11. CDR3 nucleotide sequence: TGTGCCAGCGCTTCAGGGGGTATGGGTACTGAAGCTTTCTTT. Translating gives CASASGGMGTEAFF.

The V gene is TRBV24-1, the J gene TRBJ2-3, with TRBD1 as a possible D gene (6 bases). The CDR3 is 17 residues long. With 5 bases removed from V and 1 base from J, the gap between germline ends came to 18 bases. CDR1 and CDR2 from the germline V gene are KGHDR and SFDVKD. The DNA of the CDR3 is TGTGCCACCAGTGGAATACAGGGATCAGGACGCACAGATACGCAGTATTTT. It codes for CATSGIQGSGRTDTQYF.

The V and J genes are TRBV28 and TRBJ2-5; possible D gene TRBD2, 5 bases. The germline V gene encodes CDR1 MDHEN and CDR2 SYDVKM. CDR3 length: 14 amino acids. V dropped 6 bases and J dropped 5 bases, with 16 bases sitting between them. Here the CDR3 DNA reads TGTGCCAGCAGCCCCCCTAGCATCTGGGAGACCCAGTACTTC. Amino acids: CASSPPSIWETQYF.

This clonotype was observed a few times. The chain uses TRBV6-1 and TRBJ2-7; TRBD2 agrees at 11 bases. Germline V gene lookup returns CDR1 MNHNS and CDR2 SASEGT. The CDR3 has 16 amino acids. V was clipped by 6 bases and J by 3 bases; unmatched bases: 10. The CDR3 reads CASREIAGGFGYEQYF. The CDR3 nucleotides are TGTGCCAGCAGGGAGATAGCGGGAGGGTTCGGCTACGAGCAGTACTTC.

The rearrangement uses TRBV7-2 and TRBJ2-7, with D unclear. Trimming cost V 1 base and J 6 bases, with 7 bases left between them. The CDR3 length is 12 residues. Germline assignment: CDR1 SGHTA and CDR2 FQGNSA. CDR3: CASSLEGSEQYF. In nucleotides, the CDR3 is TGTGCCAGCAGCTTAGAGGGATCCGAGCAGTACTTC.

The chain joins TRBV28 to TRBJ2-1; perhaps TRBD2 as D (6 bases). Germline values: CDR1 MDHEN, CDR2 SYDVKM. Trimming stripped 2 bases from V and 2 bases from J, with 16 bases between. This CDR3 has 17 amino acids. CDR3: CASSLEWAGTTYNEQFF. CDR3 bases: TGTGCCAGCAGTTTAGAATGGGCGGGAACCACCTACAATGAGCAGTTCTTC. The full variable domain, its missing parts supplied by reference TRBV28 and TRBJ2-1, is DVKVTQSSRYLVKRTGEKVFLECVQDMDHENMFWYRQDPGLGLRLIYFSYDVKMKEKGDIPEGYSVSREKKERFSLILESASTNQTSMYLCASSLEWAGTTYNEQFFGPGTRLTVL.

Worth noting for this clonotype: Germline and junction disagree at one end, which may indicate a read error. The chain uses TRBV5-1 and TRBJ2-1; TRBD2 agrees at 7 bases. CDR3 length: 14 residues. Germline CDR1 and CDR2: SGHRS and YFSETQ. CDR3 sequence (DNA): TGCGCCAGCGGCTTGGGAGGGGACCCAATGAGGCAGTTCTTC. It is translated as CASGLGGDPMRQFF.

V gene TRBV19 combines with J gene TRBJ2-7; perhaps TRBD2 as D (6 bases). V lost 5 bases to trimming and J lost 2 bases, with 13 bases between them. The CDR3 has 14 residues. The V gene's germline CDR1 is LNHDA and CDR2 SQIVND (reference sequence). CDR3 DNA sequence: TGTGCCAGTAGTGATGGAGGGAGGCCCTACGAGCAGTACTTC. Translation gives CASSDGGRPYEQYF.

This sequence joins TRBV5-1 and TRBJ1-1; D not certain. The CDR3 has 12 residues. V dropped 2 bases and J dropped 9 bases, with 11 bases sitting between them. CDR1 and CDR2 from the germline V gene are SGHRS and YFSETQ. CDR3 bases: TGCGCCAGCAGCTTCGGAACAGACCAAGCTTTCTTT. This encodes CASSFGTDQAFF.

The chain uses TRBV7-2 and TRBJ1-1; 7 positions match TRBD1. Looked up from germline, CDR1 is SGHTA and CDR2 is FQGNSA. Trimming cost V 4 bases and J 5 bases; bases outside gene matches: 7. CDR3 length: 14 residues. CDR3 in DNA: TGTGCCAGCAGCTCACCCGGGACAGTAACTGAAGCTTTCTTT. This translates into CASSSPGTVTEAFF. The full variable domain, its missing parts supplied by reference TRBV7-2 and TRBJ1-1, is GAGVSQSPSNKVTEKGKDVELRCDPISGHTALYWYRQSLGQGLEFLIYFQGNSAPDKSGLPSDRFSAERTGGSVSTLTIQRTQQEDSAVYLCASSSPGTVTEAFFGQGTRLTVV.

The sample holds many counts of this clonotype. The V call is TRBV20-1, the J call TRBJ2-7, with D possibly matching TRBD2 (6 bases). Looked up from germline, CDR1 is DFQATT and CDR2 is SNEGSKA (reference sequence). V lost 0 bases and J lost 2, with 8 bases in between. The CDR3 sequence is 13 residues long. The CDR3 loop reads CSARDSGAYEQYF. DNA for the CDR3: TGCAGTGCTAGAGATAGCGGAGCCTACGAGCAGTACTTC.

This clonotype was picked up a small number of times. This chain connects TRBV5-1 to TRBJ1-1, with D perhaps TRBD1 (5 bases). The CDR3 sequence is 14 residues long. Deletions cut 1 base from V and 4 bases from J, with 11 bases between. CDR1 SGHRS and CDR2 YFSETQ come from the germline V gene. CDR3 amino acids: CASSLNPGVTEAFF. The CDR3 region has the DNA TGCGCCAGCAGCTTGAACCCGGGGGTCACTGAAGCTTTCTTT.

In regard to this clonotype: One end of the junction is discordant with germline, which a read error may explain. The chain couples TRBV28 to TRBJ1-4; no definite D call. The CDR3 has 15 residues. CDR1 MDHEN and CDR2 SYDVKM come from the germline V gene. The CDR3 loop is CASSLLRVGNEKRFF. CDR3 bases: TGTGCCAGCAGTTTATTACGGGTGGGGAATGAAAAACGGTTTTTT.

A few counts support this clonotype. The V call is TRBV27, the J call TRBJ2-1; 8 bases map to TRBD2. V lost 4 bases and J lost 7; bases outside the gene matches: 6. CDR3 length: 14 residues. The V gene's germline CDR1 is MNHEY and CDR2 SMNVEV (reference sequence). The CDR3 bases are TGTGCCAGCAGTTCCCCCGGGACTAGGAATGAGCAGTTCTTC. It encodes CASSSPGTRNEQFF.